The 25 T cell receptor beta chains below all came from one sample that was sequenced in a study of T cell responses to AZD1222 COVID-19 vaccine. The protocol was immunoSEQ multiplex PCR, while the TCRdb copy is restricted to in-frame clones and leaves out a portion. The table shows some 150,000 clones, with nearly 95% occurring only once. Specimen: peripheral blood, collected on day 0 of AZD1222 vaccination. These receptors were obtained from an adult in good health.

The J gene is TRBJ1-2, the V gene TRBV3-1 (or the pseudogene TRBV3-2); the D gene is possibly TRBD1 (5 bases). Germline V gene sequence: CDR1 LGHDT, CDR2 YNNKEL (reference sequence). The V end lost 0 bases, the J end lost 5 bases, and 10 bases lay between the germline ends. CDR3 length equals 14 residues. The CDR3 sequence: CASSQEETVYGYTF. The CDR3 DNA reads TGTGCCAGCAGCCAAGAGGAGACAGTTTATGGCTACACCTTC.

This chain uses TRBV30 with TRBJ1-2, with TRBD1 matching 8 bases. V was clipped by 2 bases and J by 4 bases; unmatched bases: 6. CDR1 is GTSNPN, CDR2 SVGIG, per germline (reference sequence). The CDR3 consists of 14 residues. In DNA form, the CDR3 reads TGTGCCTGGAGTACCCACAGGGGGGTCTATGGCTACACCTTC. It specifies CAWSTHRGVYGYTF. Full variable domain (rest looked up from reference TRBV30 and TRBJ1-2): SQTIHQWPATLVQPVGSPLSLECTVEGTSNPNLYWYRQAAGRGLQLLFYSVGIGQISSEVPQNLSASRPQDRQFILSSKKLLLSDSGFYLCAWSTHRGVYGYTFGSGTRLTVV.

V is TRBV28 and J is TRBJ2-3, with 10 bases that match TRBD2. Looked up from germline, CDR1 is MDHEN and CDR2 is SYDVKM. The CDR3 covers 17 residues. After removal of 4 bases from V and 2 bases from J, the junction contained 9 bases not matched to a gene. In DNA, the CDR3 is TGTGCCAGCAGTTGGGGTGGACTAGCGGTATACACAGATACGCAGTATTTT. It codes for CASSWGGLAVYTDTQYF.

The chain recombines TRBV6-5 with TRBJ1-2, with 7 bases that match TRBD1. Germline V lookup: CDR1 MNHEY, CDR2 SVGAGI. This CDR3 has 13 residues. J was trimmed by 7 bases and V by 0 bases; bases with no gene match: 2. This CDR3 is CASSYSGQSGYTF. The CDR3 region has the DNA TGTGCCAGCAGTTACTCGGGACAGTCTGGCTACACCTTC.

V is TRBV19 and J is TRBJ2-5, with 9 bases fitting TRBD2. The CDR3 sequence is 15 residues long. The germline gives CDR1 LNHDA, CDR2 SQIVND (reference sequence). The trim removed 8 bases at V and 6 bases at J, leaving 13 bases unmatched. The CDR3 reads CASALRAGGRQTQYF. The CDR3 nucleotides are TGTGCCAGTGCCCTCCGGGCGGGAGGGAGGCAGACCCAGTACTTC.

CDR3 protein: CASSGRAPDTQYF. The CDR3 DNA reads as TGTGCCAGCAGTGGGCGGGCCCCAGATACGCAGTATTTT. V gene TRBV2 combines with J gene TRBJ2-3; D is possibly TRBD2 (5 bases). The V end lost 4 bases, the J end lost 4 bases, and 9 bases lay between the germline ends. In germline, CDR1 is SNHLY, CDR2 FYNNEI. This CDR3 is 13 amino acids long.

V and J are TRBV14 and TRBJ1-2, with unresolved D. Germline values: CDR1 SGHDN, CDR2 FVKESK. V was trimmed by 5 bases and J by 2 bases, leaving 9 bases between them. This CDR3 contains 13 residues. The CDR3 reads CASSIARNYGYTF. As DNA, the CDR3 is TGTGCCAGCAGCATAGCCCGGAACTATGGCTACACCTTC.

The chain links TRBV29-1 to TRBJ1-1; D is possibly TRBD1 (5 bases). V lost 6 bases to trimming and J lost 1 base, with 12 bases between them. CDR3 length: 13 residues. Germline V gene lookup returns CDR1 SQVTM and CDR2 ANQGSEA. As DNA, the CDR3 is TGCAGCGTCCGGGACGATACGAACACTGAAGCTTTCTTT. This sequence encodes CSVRDDTNTEAFF.

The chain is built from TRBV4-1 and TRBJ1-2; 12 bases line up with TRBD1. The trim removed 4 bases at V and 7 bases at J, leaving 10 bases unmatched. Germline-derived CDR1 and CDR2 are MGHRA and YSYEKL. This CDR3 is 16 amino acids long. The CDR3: CASSPLRGQGARGYTF. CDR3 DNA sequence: TGCGCCAGCAGCCCACTCCGGGGACAGGGGGCGCGTGGCTACACCTTC.

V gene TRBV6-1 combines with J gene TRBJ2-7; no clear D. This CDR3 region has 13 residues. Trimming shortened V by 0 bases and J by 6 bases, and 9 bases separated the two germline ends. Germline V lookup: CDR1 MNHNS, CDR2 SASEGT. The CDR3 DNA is TGTGCCAGCAGTGAAGCAGGTCGGCTCGAGCAGTACTTC. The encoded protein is CASSEAGRLEQYF.

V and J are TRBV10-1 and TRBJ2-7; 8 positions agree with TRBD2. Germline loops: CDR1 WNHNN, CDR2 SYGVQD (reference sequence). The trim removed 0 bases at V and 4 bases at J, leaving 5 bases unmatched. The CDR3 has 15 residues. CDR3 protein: CASSESGAGEYEQYF. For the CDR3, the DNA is TGCGCCAGCAGTGAGTCCGGAGCGGGAGAGTACGAGCAGTACTTC.

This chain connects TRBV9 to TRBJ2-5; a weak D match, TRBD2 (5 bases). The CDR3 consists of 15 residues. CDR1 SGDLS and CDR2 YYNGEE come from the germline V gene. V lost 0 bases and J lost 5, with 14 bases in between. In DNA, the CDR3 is TGTGCCAGCAGCGTAGAGGACCTCCCGGGGGAGACCCAGTACTTC. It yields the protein CASSVEDLPGETQYF. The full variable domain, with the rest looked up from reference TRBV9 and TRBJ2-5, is DSGVTQTPKHLITATGQRVTLRCSPRSGDLSVYWYQQSLDQGLQFLIQYYNGEERAKGNILERFSAQQFPDLHSELNLSSLELGDSALYFCASSVEDLPGETQYFGPGTRLLVL.

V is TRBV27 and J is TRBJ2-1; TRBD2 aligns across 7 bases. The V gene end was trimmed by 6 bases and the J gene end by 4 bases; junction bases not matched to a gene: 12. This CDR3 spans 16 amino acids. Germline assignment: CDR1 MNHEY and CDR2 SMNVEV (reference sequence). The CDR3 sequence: CASSSLPRERYNEQFF. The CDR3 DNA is TGTGCCAGCAGCTCCCTTCCGCGGGAGAGGTACAATGAGCAGTTCTTC.

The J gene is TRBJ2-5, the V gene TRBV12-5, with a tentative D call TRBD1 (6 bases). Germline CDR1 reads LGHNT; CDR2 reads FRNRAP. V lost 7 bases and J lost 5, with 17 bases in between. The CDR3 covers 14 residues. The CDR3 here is CASAPARRGETQYF. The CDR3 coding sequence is TGTGCTAGTGCCCCTGCACGTAGGGGGGAGACCCAGTACTTC. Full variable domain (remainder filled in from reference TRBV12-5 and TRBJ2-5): DARVTQTPRHKVTEMGQEVTMRCQPILGHNTVFWYRQTMMQGLELLAYFRNRAPLDDSGMPKDRFSAEMPDATLATLKIQPSEPRDSAVYFCASAPARRGETQYFGPGTRLLVL.

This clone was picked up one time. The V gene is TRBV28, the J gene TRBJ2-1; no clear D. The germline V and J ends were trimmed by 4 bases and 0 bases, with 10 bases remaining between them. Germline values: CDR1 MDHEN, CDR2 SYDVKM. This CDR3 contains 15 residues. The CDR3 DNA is TGTGCCAGCAGTTCGACTTCGAGCTCCTACAATGAGCAGTTCTTC. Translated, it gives CASSSTSSSYNEQFF.

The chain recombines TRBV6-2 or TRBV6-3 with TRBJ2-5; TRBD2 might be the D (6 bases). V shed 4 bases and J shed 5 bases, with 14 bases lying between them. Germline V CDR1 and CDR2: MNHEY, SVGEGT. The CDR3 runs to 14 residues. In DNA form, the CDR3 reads TGTGCCAGCAGTTGGCGGGACGGAGGGGAGACCCAGTACTTC. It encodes CASSWRDGGETQYF.

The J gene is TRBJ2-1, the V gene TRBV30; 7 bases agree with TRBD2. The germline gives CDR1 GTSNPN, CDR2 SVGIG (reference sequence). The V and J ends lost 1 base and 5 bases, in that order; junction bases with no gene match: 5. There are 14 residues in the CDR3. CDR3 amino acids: CAWSGLAVHNEQFF. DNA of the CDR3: TGTGCCTGGAGTGGGCTAGCGGTTCACAATGAGCAGTTCTTC.

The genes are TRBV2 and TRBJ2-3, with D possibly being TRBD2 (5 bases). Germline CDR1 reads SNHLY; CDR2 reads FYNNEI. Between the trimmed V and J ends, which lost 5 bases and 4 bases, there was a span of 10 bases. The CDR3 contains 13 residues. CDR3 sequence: CASSLGSADTQYF. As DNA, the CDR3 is TGTGCCAGCAGTCTAGGGAGCGCAGATACGCAGTATTTT.

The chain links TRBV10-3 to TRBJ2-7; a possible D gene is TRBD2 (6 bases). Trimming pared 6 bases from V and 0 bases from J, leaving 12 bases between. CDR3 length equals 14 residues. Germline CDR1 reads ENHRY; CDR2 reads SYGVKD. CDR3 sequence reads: CAIRREEPSYEQYF. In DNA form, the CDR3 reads TGTGCCATCAGGAGGGAGGAACCCTCCTACGAGCAGTACTTC.

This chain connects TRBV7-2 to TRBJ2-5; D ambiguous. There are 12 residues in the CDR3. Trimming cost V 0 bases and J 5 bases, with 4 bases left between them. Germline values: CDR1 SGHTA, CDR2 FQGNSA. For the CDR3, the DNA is TGTGCCAGCAGCTTAGCGTGGGAGACCCAGTACTTC. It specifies CASSLAWETQYF.

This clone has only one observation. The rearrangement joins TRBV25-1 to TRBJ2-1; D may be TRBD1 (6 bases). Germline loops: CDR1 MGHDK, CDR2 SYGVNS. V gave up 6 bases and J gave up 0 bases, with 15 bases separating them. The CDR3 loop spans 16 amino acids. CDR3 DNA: TGTGCCAGCAGCGACCGGACAGCCAGCTCCTACAATGAGCAGTTCTTC. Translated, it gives CASSDRTASSYNEQFF.

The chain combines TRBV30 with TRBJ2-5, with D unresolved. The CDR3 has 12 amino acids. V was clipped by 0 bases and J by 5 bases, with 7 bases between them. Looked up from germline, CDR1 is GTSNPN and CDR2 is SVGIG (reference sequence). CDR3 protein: CAWSVTWETQYF. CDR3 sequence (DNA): TGTGCCTGGAGTGTAACGTGGGAGACCCAGTACTTC.

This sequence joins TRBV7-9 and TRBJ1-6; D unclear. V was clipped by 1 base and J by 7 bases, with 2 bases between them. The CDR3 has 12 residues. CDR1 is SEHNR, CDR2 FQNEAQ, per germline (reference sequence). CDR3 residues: CASSLENSPLHF. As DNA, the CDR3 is TGTGCCAGCAGCTTAGAAAATTCACCCCTCCACTTT.

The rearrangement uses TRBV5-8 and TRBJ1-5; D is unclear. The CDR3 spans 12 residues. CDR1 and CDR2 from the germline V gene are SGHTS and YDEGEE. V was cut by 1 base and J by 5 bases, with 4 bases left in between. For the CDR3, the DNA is TGTGCCAGCAGCTTGAGGGATCAGCCCCAGCATTTT. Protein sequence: CASSLRDQPQHF.

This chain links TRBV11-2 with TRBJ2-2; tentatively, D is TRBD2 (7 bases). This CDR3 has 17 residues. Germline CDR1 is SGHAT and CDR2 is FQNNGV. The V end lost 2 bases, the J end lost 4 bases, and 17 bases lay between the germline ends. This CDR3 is CASSLSGDYLGTGELFF. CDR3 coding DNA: TGTGCCAGCAGCTTATCAGGGGACTACCTAGGCACCGGGGAGCTGTTTTTT. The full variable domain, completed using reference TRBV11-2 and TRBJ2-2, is EAGVAQSPRYKIIEKRQSVAFWCNPISGHATLYWYQQILGQGPKLLIQFQNNGVVDDSQLPKDRFSAERLKGVDSTLKIQPAKLEDSAVYLCASSLSGDYLGTGELFFGEGSRLTVL.